This T cell receptor beta chain emerged from a study of tumor-infiltrating lymphocytes in glioblastoma multiforme. Three nested ARM-PCR rounds with V-beta and C-beta primers built TCRB libraries. TCRB cDNA was made from around 0.46 ug total RNA. TCRdb passed the multiplex PCR reads through MiXCR, listing each CDR3 protein once. In the table there are fewer than 15,000 distinct CDR3 sequences, 64% of which are singletons. Study-level findings and limits: The TCR and somatic mutation analysis included just one glioblastoma patient. The T cells in this sample were not sorted into functional subsets. Detected clone frequencies may not reflect cell counts, being RNA-based.

Note on this clonotype: The antigen remains undetermined. It is likely a read error, because the conserved phenylalanine at the end of the CDR3 is missing.

CDR1 is SGHAT and CDR2 is FQNNGV in the germline V gene. The CDR3 loop spans 15 amino acids. Trimming cost V 3 bases and J 7 bases; bases outside gene matches: 12. This TCR was recovered from a male donor with glioblastoma. The material sequenced was brain tumor tissue. The rearrangement joins TRBV11-2 to TRBJ2-7, with 7 bases aligning to TRBD1. The chain's CDR3 is CASSFSRDRVWEQYL. In DNA, the CDR3 is TGTGCCAGCAGCTTTTCCAGAGACAGGGTATGGGAGCAGTACCTC.